This T cell receptor (beta chain) was identified in a study of CD8 T cells in Susac syndrome. The CDR3 is 15 amino acids. V lost 3 bases to trimming and J lost 2 bases, with 13 bases between them. Germline V gene data show CDR1 as LNHNV and CDR2 as YYDKDF (reference sequence). From blood CD8+ and CD4+ T cells, the TCR beta chain was sequenced. TEMRA cells were FACS-enriched, while CD8+ and CD4+ T cells were negatively isolated. Reverse transcription of about 0.5 to 1 ug RNA was carried out with random hexamers. The authors amplified TCR beta CDR3 across 54 Vbeta and 13 Jbeta using immunoSEQ multiplex PCR. TCRdb used MiXCR to reprocess the immunoSEQ multiplex PCR reads, holding one entry per CDR3 protein. The sample carries 50,000 to 60,000 distinct CDR3 sequences, approximately 92% recorded once. With regard to this clonotype: Its antigen is as yet unknown.

The study, taken as a whole, reports: The relatively small number of individuals in the TCR sequencing and HLA analysis was acknowledged by the study.

The rearrangement joins TRBV15 to TRBJ1-1; the D is unclear. The clonotype comes from a human donor in good health. Sequencing used CD8+ T cells from PBMCs. CDR3 in amino acids: CATSRPREGNTEAFF. In nucleotides, the CDR3 is TGTGCCACCAGCAGGCCCCGCGAGGGTAACACTGAAGCTTTCTTT.